Listed below are T cell receptor beta chains from one sample, sequenced in a study of blood T cell repertoires in COVID-19. Here immunoSEQ multiplex PCR was the method, and the copy in TCRdb shows in-frame clones only, minus some. The data contain about 300,000 clones, approximately 84% of them singletons. The material sequenced was peripheral blood. These receptors all come from a human donor with COVID-19, enrolled during active disease. The donor label of this sample is uncertain. Each CDR3 is given with its conserved first and last residue. A D gene is named only where the DNA matches it firmly. Size is omitted from some rows. Given values are once, few, many or a class for expanded clones.

TRBV19,TRBJ1-3,NA,NA,TGTGCCAGTAGTATCGGTGGCTCTGGAAACACCATATATTTT,CASSIGGSGNTIYF
TRBV9,TRBJ2-2,NA,TRBD2,TGTGCCAGCAGCGTATCGGGGGGGCTCGACACCGGGGAGCTGTTTTTT,CASSVSGGLDTGELFF
TRBV23-1,TRBJ2-1,NA,NA,TGCGCCAGCAGACAGGTATTAGGTAACAATGAGCAGTTCTTC,CASRQVLGNNEQFF
TRBV7-3,TRBJ2-3,NA,NA,TGTGCCAGCAGCTCGAGCCTGACAGCGACAGATACGCAGTATTTT,CASSSSLTATDTQYF
TRBV9,TRBJ2-3,NA,NA,TGTGCCAGCAGCGTTAGCGACCGCACAGATACGCAGTATTTT,CASSVSDRTDTQYF
TRBV1,TRBJ2-3,NA,NA,TGCACCAGCAGCCAGCCGTCCCGGGACAGTTCCTCCTTAGCTACGCAGTATTTT,CTSSQPSRDSSSLATQYF
TRBV12-2,TRBJ1-2,NA,NA,TGTGCAAGTCGCTCGTTACTGGGACAGGGGCCTCACACCTTC,CASRSLLGQGPHTF
TRBV7-8,TRBJ1-5,NA,NA,TGTGCCAGCAGCTTAAGGGACTTGAATCAGCCCCAGCATTTT,CASSLRDLNQPQHF
TRBV9,TRBJ2-1,NA,NA,TGTGCCAGCAGCGTGAACGGGGAGGATCACAATGAGCAGTTCTTC,CASSVNGEDHNEQFF
TRBV11-2,TRBJ1-4,NA,TRBD1,TGTGCCAGCAGCGTAACAGGGGTGTCTAATGAAAAACTGTTTTTT,CASSVTGVSNEKLFF
TRBV18,TRBJ2-5,NA,NA,TGTGCCAGCTCACCCATGGCTAGTAGACGAGAGACCCAGTACTTC,CASSPMASRRETQYF
TRBV2,TRBJ1-2,NA,TRBD1,TGTGCCAGCAGAACGGACAGGAAGAATGGCTACACCTTC,CASRTDRKNGYTF
TRBV27,TRBJ2-7,NA,TRBD2,TGTGCCAGCAGGGACGGGACTAGCGGCACCTACGAGCAGTACTTC,CASRDGTSGTYEQYF
TRBV7-9,TRBJ2-1,NA,TRBD2,TGTGCCAGCAGCCAAAGGGAGGGAGGGCCGCAGTTCTTC,CASSQREGGPQFF
TRBV5-1,TRBJ2-3,few,TRBD2,TGCGCCAGCAGCCTAGGGACTAGCGGGATCACAGATACGCAGTATTTT,CASSLGTSGITDTQYF
TRBV7-9,TRBJ2-7,once,TRBD1,TGTGCCAGCAGCTTTGGGACAGGGAACCGCGAGCAGTACTTC,CASSFGTGNREQYF
TRBV5-8,TRBJ1-5,NA,NA,TGTGCCAGCAGCTTGGACAGGGATAGGCCCCAGCATTTT,CASSLDRDRPQHF
TRBV5-1,TRBJ2-7,NA,NA,TGCGCCAGCAGTATAGCGGCTAGAAGAGGGAGCGCCTACGAGCAGTACTTC,CASSIAARRGSAYEQYF
TRBV5-1,TRBJ2-6,NA,TRBD1,TGCGCCAGCAGCTCCACGGGCCCGGGACAGTTCTCTGGGGCCAACGTCCTGACTTTC,CASSSTGPGQFSGANVLTF
TRBV28,TRBJ1-6,NA,TRBD1,TGTGCCAGCAGTATCGGGACAGGGGGCACGGATTCACCCCTCCACTTT,CASSIGTGGTDSPLHF
TRBV18,TRBJ1-1,once,NA,TGTGCCAGCTCACCAGAATCTGGGGGGATAGGTGAAGCTTTCTTT,CASSPESGGIGEAFF
TRBV27,TRBJ1-6,NA,NA,TGTGCCAGCAGACAACAGGGCTCCTATAATTCACCCCTCCACTTT,CASRQQGSYNSPLHF
TRBV3-1/TRBV3-2,TRBJ2-3,NA,TRBD2,TGTGCCAGCAGCCAACAGACTAGCGGGAGGAGCACAGATACGCAGTATTTT,CASSQQTSGRSTDTQYF
TRBV30,TRBJ1-4,NA,NA,TGTGCCTGGAGTAGGACAGCCTCTAATGAAAAACTGTTTTTT,CAWSRTASNEKLFF
TRBV7-2,TRBJ2-1,NA,NA,TGTGCCAGCAGCTTAGACAGTAGCTCCTACAATGAGCAGTTCTTC,CASSLDSSSYNEQFF
TRBV6-5,TRBJ1-6,few,NA,TGTGCCAGCAGTTACACGCGGGGGGGCGGCTCACCCCTCCACTTT,CASSYTRGGGSPLHF
TRBV6-5,TRBJ1-5,NA,NA,TGTGCCAGCAGTCCTGGGGCCGTCTGGCGTCAGCCCCAGCATTTT,CASSPGAVWRQPQHF
TRBV7-9,TRBJ1-2,NA,TRBD1,TGTGCCAGCAGCCCGGGACAGGTCCGGGGGTACACCTTC,CASSPGQVRGYTF
TRBV29-1,TRBJ2-7,NA,TRBD1,TGCAGCGTTGGGGGGACAGGGGGAGGCGAGCAGTACTTC,CSVGGTGGGEQYF
TRBV29-1,TRBJ1-1,NA,NA,TGCAGCGTTGTTTTCGTAGCGGGGAACACTGAAGCTTTCTTT,CSVVFVAGNTEAFF
TRBV30,TRBJ2-1,NA,NA,TGTGCCTGGGGAGGGGGGGAATGGTATGAGCAGTTCTTC,CAWGGGEWYEQFF
TRBV19,TRBJ2-3,once,TRBD2,TGTGCCAGTAGTATCCGCACTAGCGGGATAAGGGCAGATACGCAGTATTTT,CASSIRTSGIRADTQYF
TRBV6-5,TRBJ2-7,NA,TRBD2,TGTGCCAGCAGTCGAGCGGGAGGCTCCTACGAGCAGTACTTC,CASSRAGGSYEQYF
TRBV29-1,TRBJ1-2,few,NA,TGCAGCGCAGAACATAGGACAGAACTCTCTAAATATGGCTACACCTTC,CSAEHRTELSKYGYTF
TRBV27,TRBJ1-5,NA,NA,TGTGCCAGCAGTCGACGACGGACAGACTATAGCAATCAGCCCCAGCATTTT,CASSRRRTDYSNQPQHF
TRBV25-1,TRBJ1-2,NA,NA,TGTGCCAGCAGTGAATCAAGGACAATCTATGGCTACACCTTC,CASSESRTIYGYTF
TRBV28,TRBJ2-1,NA,TRBD2,TGTGCCAGCAGGCGACGGACTAGCGGGAGATGGAATGAGCAGTTCTTC,CASRRRTSGRWNEQFF
TRBV28,TRBJ1-1,once,TRBD1,TGTGCCAGCGGCCAGGGGGGAAAGTACACTGAAGCTTTCTTT,CASGQGGKYTEAFF
TRBV10-3,TRBJ2-1,NA,TRBD2,TGTGCCATCCGGGGGACTAGCGGTCAAGGGGGCTCCTACAATGAGCAGTTCTTC,CAIRGTSGQGGSYNEQFF
TRBV10-3,TRBJ1-1,NA,NA,TGTGCCATCAATAGAGAGCTGAACACTGAAGCTTTCTTT,CAINRELNTEAFF
TRBV19,TRBJ1-5,NA,TRBD1,TGTGCCAGTAGTCTCAGGGGGGACAATCAGCCCCAGCATTTT,CASSLRGDNQPQHF
TRBV7-2,TRBJ1-4,NA,NA,TGTGCCAGCAGCCCTCAGATCGCAACTAATGAAAAACTGTTTTTT,CASSPQIATNEKLFF
TRBV5-1,TRBJ2-1,NA,TRBD2,TGCGCCAGCAGCTTGGTGCGGGAGTCCTACAATGAGCAGTTCTTC,CASSLVRESYNEQFF
TRBV29-1,TRBJ1-2,NA,NA,TGCAGCGTTCCAGGGGAGGGGGTCTATGGCTACACCTTC,CSVPGEGVYGYTF
TRBV5-5,TRBJ2-5,NA,NA,TGTGCCAGCAGCTGGATGGACAGCAGTCACCGGTACCAAGAGACCCAGTACTTC,CASSWMDSSHRYQETQYF
TRBV29-1,TRBJ1-1,NA,TRBD1,TGCAGCGTTGTCCCCCCAGGACAGGGGAGCACTGAAGCTTTCTTT,CSVVPPGQGSTEAFF
TRBV11-2,TRBJ2-1,NA,NA,TGTGCCAGCAGCTTAGAAGGGGCTGTTACTACTGACAATGAGCAGTTCTTC,CASSLEGAVTTDNEQFF
TRBV27,TRBJ2-1,NA,NA,TGTGCCAGCAGTTTGGGGGGAGTTCGGCACAATGAGCAGTTCTTC,CASSLGGVRHNEQFF
TRBV5-1,TRBJ1-4,NA,TRBD1,TGCGCCAGCAGCTCGGCACCGGGACAGGCTAATGAAAAACTGTTTTTT,CASSSAPGQANEKLFF
TRBV5-1,TRBJ1-1,NA,NA,TGCGCCAGCAGCTGGCGGTCACCCAACACTGAAGCTTTCTTT,CASSWRSPNTEAFF
TRBV10-3,TRBJ1-4,NA,TRBD1,TGTGCCACCTGGGACGCGGGACAGAATAATGAAAAACTGTTTTTT,CATWDAGQNNEKLFF
TRBV15,TRBJ2-1,NA,TRBD2,TGTGCCACCAGCAGAGATCCCTCGTTCGCGGGAGGGCCCAATGAGCAGTTCTTC,CATSRDPSFAGGPNEQFF
TRBV15,TRBJ2-7,few,NA,TGTGCCACCAGCAGAGAAGGGGCCCTCAGGGAGCAGTACTTC,CATSREGALREQYF
TRBV3-1/TRBV3-2,TRBJ2-7,few,TRBD2,TGTGCCAGCAGCCGATTTAGCGGGAGAGAAGACAACGAGCAGTACTTC,CASSRFSGREDNEQYF
TRBV12-3/TRBV12-4,TRBJ2-2,NA,NA,TGTGCCAGCAAGGGAGACACCGGGGAGCTGTTTTTT,CASKGDTGELFF